This is a list of T cell receptor beta chains from one sample in a study of OX40 agonist ivuxolimab in advanced cancers. The protocol was immunoSEQ multiplex PCR, while the TCRdb copy is restricted to in-frame clones and leaves out a portion. The sample lists some 70,000 clones, more than 75% occurring once. The sample consisted of CD4+ or CD8+ T cells sorted from blood, taken in a trial of the OX40 agonist ivuxolimab. The receptors here all came from an adult with an advanced solid tumor such as melanoma, head and neck, liver or kidney cancer. CDR3s include the opening cysteine and the closing phenylalanine or tryptophan. The order of the fields is D gene, J gene, clone size, V gene, CDR3 protein, CDR3 DNA. D genes are given only for firm matches. Some rows mark clone size as missing; the rest say once, few, many or name a class of expanded clone.

NA TRBJ2-3 NA TRBV7-2 CASSRSGFTDTQYF TGTGCCAGCAGCCGCAGCGGCTTCACAGATACGCAGTATTTT
NA TRBJ2-2 few TRBV18 CASSPAQGDTGELFF TGTGCCAGCTCACCAGCCCAGGGAGACACCGGGGAGCTGTTTTTT
TRBD1 TRBJ1-5 NA TRBV18 CASSPEQGNGQPQHF TGTGCCAGCTCACCCGAACAGGGGAACGGGCAGCCCCAGCATTTT
TRBD1 TRBJ2-3 NA TRBV6-5 CASSYRGTGGTDTQYF TGTGCCAGCAGTTATCGCGGGACAGGAGGCACAGATACGCAGTATTTT
NA TRBJ1-1 once TRBV18 CASSLGREFAEAFF TGTGCCAGCTCACTAGGGCGGGAATTCGCTGAAGCTTTCTTT
TRBD2 TRBJ2-2 once TRBV4-2 CASSQVTGLAGGPYTGELFF TGTGCCAGCAGCCAAGTCACGGGACTAGCGGGGGGGCCTTACACCGGGGAGCTGTTTTTT
NA TRBJ1-5 NA TRBV19 CASSIDRGNSYSDQPQHF TGTGCCAGTAGTATAGATAGGGGAAACTCATATAGTGATCAGCCCCAGCATTTT
NA TRBJ2-5 NA TRBV5-6 CASRFSGETQYF TGTGCCAGCAGGTTTTCAGGGGAGACCCAGTACTTC
NA TRBJ2-7 NA TRBV28 CASSPPGLSYEQYF TGTGCCAGCAGTCCGCCGGGACTCTCCTACGAGCAGTACTTC
NA TRBJ2-7 NA TRBV11-2 CASSLEGDEQYF TGTGCCAGCAGCTTAGAGGGGGACGAGCAGTACTTC
TRBD2 TRBJ2-3 NA TRBV5-1 CASSLGSSGGADTQYF TGCGCCAGCAGCTTGGGATCTAGCGGGGGGGCAGATACGCAGTATTTT
NA TRBJ1-1 NA TRBV7-3 CASSLGQGITEAFF TGTGCCAGCAGCTTAGGGCAGGGGATCACTGAAGCTTTCTTT